This entry describes one TCR beta chain. This specimen comes from a study of shared clonotypes between healthy human individuals. Investigators spread the genomic DNA of each subset evenly over several immunoSEQ plates. Repertoires were generated with immunoSEQ multiplex PCR, while TCRdb's copy carries only in-frame clones and drops some. This sample yields nearly 2 million clones, of which around 96% are seen a single time; around 1.2% belongs to the top ten. The germline CDR1 and CDR2 sequences are LGHNT and FRNRAP. V gave up 2 bases and J gave up 1 base, with 8 bases separating them. The CDR3 totals 14 residues. CD45RO-negative CD8 cells positively selected for CCR7 made up the naive population, which excluded terminally differentiated effector memory CD45RA+ cells.

J is TRBJ2-5 and V is TRBV12-5; D is ambiguous. The sequencing input was naive CD8+ T cells sorted from blood. The clonotype was recovered from a man aged 18 to 29 in good health. DNA of the CDR3: TGTGCTAGTGGTTTGCTGAATCCCCAAGAGACCCAGTACTTC. This encodes CASGLLNPQETQYF.